This is a list of T cell receptor beta chains from one sample in a study of T-cell reconstitution after alpha-beta-depleted transplantation in children. TCRdb passed the PCR reads through MiXCR, listing each CDR3 protein once. Altogether hundreds of thousands of distinct CDR3 sequences are present, over 7.5% being singletons, with the ten largest covering approximately 9.1%. The sequences come from peripheral blood, collected 360 days after TCRalphabeta/CD19-depleted stem cell transplant. These receptor sequences come from a female patient aged 2-15 years who had a stem cell transplant for Fanconi anemia, so the T cells may come from the graft donor. CDR3s include the opening cysteine and the closing phenylalanine or tryptophan. The D gene is left open where the match is weak. Clone size appears in some rows only: once, few, many, or a class for an expanded clone.

V	J	size	D	CDR3	DNA
TRBV5-5	TRBJ1-1	many	-	CASSRGHPNTEAFF	TGTGCCAGCAGCAGGGGACACCCGAACACTGAAGCTTTCTTT
TRBV6-2/TRBV6-3	TRBJ2-5	many	TRBD2	CASSSGGETQYF	TGTGCCAGCAGCTCGGGAGGAGAGACCCAGTACTTC
TRBV29-1	TRBJ1-2	many	-	CSVRDLLYYGYTF	TGCAGCGTTCGGGACCTACTATACTATGGCTACACCTTC
TRBV4-1	TRBJ1-2	few	-	CASSQQEAGAINYGYTF	TGCGCCAGCAGCCAACAAGAGGCAGGGGCGATCAACTATGGCTACACCTTC
TRBV28	TRBJ1-1	many	-	CASSFGGGFTEAFF	TGTGCCAGCAGTTTTGGAGGGGGGTTCACTGAAGCTTTCTTT
TRBV5-5	TRBJ2-1	many	-	CASIFTRQYNEQFF	TGTGCCAGCATTTTCACCCGACAGTACAATGAGCAGTTCTTC
TRBV4-2	TRBJ1-4	many	-	CASSQEGAGVSTNEKLFF	TGTGCCAGCAGCCAAGAGGGGGCGGGGGTATCGACTAATGAAAAACTGTTTTTT
TRBV7-6	TRBJ1-6	-	-	CASSGTLRGPYGSPLHF	TGTGCCAGCAGCGGAACCCTCAGGGGACCCTATGGTTCACCCCTCCACTTT
TRBV5-1	TRBJ2-5	many	-	CASSLMRWETQYF	TGCGCCAGCAGCTTGATGCGGTGGGAGACCCAGTACTTC
TRBV5-1	TRBJ2-5	few	TRBD1	CASSPGQGGETQYF	TGCGCCAGCAGCCCAGGACAGGGGGGGGAGACCCAGTACTTC
TRBV30	TRBJ1-4	many	-	CAWSVLLTVGQGLFF	TGTGCCTGGAGTGTACTACTAACAGTCGGCCAAGGGCTGTTTTTT
TRBV20-1	TRBJ2-1	many	-	CSAGSDRRGDNEQFF	TGCAGTGCTGGGAGCGACAGGAGAGGGGACAATGAGCAGTTCTTC
TRBV7-3	TRBJ2-5	many	-	CASSLSEEETQYF	TGTGCCAGCAGCTTATCCGAGGAAGAGACCCAGTACTTC
TRBV12-3/TRBV12-4	TRBJ1-1	many	-	CASSLALNTEAFF	TGTGCCAGCAGTTTAGCGTTAAACACTGAAGCTTTCTTT
TRBV9	TRBJ2-6	-	TRBD2	CASSALPSGRANVLTF	TGTGCCAGCAGCGCCCTTCCTAGCGGGAGGGCCAACGTCCTGACTTTC